This T cell receptor beta chain was observed in a study of cytomegalovirus exposure and HLA in healthy donors. Study-wide results and caveats: According to a later analysis, most TCR beta chains associated with CMV appeared HLA-restricted.

Every donor was a healthy person donating bone marrow. PCR involved 60 Vbeta and 13 Jbeta primers. Clones were sequenced by immunoSEQ multiplex PCR, and TCRdb holds only the in-frame ones, with some missing. The repertoire has 140,000 or so clones, 75% to 80% of them found once; the top ten carry 1.5% to 2%. The CDR3 spans 16 residues. The trim removed 2 bases at V and 4 bases at J, leaving 7 bases unmatched. Germline CDR1 is MNHEY and CDR2 is SVGAGI. Turning to this clone: Its antigen is unknown.

This chain joins TRBV6-5 and TRBJ1-5; 8 bases fit TRBD1. The sequence was collected from a woman aged 25-40 years in good health and CMV-seronegative. The sample consisted of PBMCs. DNA for the CDR3: TGTGCCAGCAGTTACACCCGGACAGGGACGAATCAGCCCCAGCATTTT. It codes for CASSYTRTGTNQPQHF.